What follows describes a single T cell receptor beta chain. Antigen specificity is unknown. This sample is part of a study of cytomegalovirus exposure and HLA in healthy donors. Trimming cost V 0 bases and J 6 bases, with 12 bases left between them. CDR3 size: 14 residues. Germline V gives CDR1 SGHRS, CDR2 YFSETQ. Primers included in the PCR were 60 Vbeta and 13 Jbeta primers. The table came from immunoSEQ multiplex PCR; TCRdb's copy has only in-frame clones and leaves some out. The profile shows roughly 180,000 clones, approximately 82% of them singletons. Findings and limits, study-wide: Among TCR beta chains of equal frequency, HLA-associated ones were more clonally expanded in a later analysis.

The rearrangement uses TRBV5-1 and TRBJ1-1; D call uncertain. The sequence was collected from a woman between 40 and 55 years old in good health and CMV-seropositive. Material for sequencing was PBMCs. The CDR3 sequence is CASSLDNGSAEAFF. The CDR3 region has the DNA TGCGCCAGCAGCTTGGATAATGGGAGCGCTGAAGCTTTCTTT.